This entry features one T cell receptor beta chain sequence. Amplified TCR beta CDR3 regions derived from RNA transcripts. Initially, a first-round RT-PCR of the TCR CDR3 employed the HTBI primer set. TCRdb itself ran the multiplex PCR reads through MiXCR, one entry per CDR3 protein. The sample carries around 250,000 distinct CDR3 sequences, roughly 15% recorded once. Trimming pared 2 bases from V and 0 bases from J, leaving 5 bases between. CDR3 length: 13 residues. The germline CDR1 and CDR2 sequences are MGHRA and YSYEKL. This sample was included in a study of T cells in Graves' hyperthyroidism and ophthalmopathy.

The chain combines TRBV4-1 with TRBJ2-7; D remains unclear. This clonotype was sampled from a woman aged 35 to 49 with Graves' hyperthyroidism that later progressed to Graves' ophthalmopathy. Material: blood. The CDR3 DNA reads TGCGCCAGCAGCCAACTCACCTCCTACGAGCAGTACTTC. As protein: CASSQLTSYEQYF.